A selection of T cell receptor beta chains follows, all from one sample in a study of cytomegalovirus exposure and HLA in healthy donors. The protocol was immunoSEQ multiplex PCR, while the TCRdb copy is restricted to in-frame clones and leaves out a portion. The sample carries about 200,000 clones, 70% to 80% recorded once. Sequencing input: PBMCs. The source is a male donor in good health and CMV-seropositive. CDR3s include the opening cysteine and the closing phenylalanine or tryptophan. A D gene is named only where the DNA matches it firmly. Clone size is stated in some rows and not others, as once, few, many or a class when expanded.

len: 14
v_gene: TRBV6-1
d_gene: -
abundance: -
j_gene: TRBJ2-7
CDR3aa: CASGRGGRTYEQYF
CDR3nt: TGTGCCAGCGGGAGGGGGGGACGCACCTACGAGCAGTACTTC

len: 16
v_gene: TRBV29-1
d_gene: TRBD1
abundance: -
j_gene: TRBJ2-2
CDR3aa: CSVSGTGGADTGELFF
CDR3nt: TGCAGCGTCTCCGGGACAGGGGGCGCGGACACCGGGGAGCTGTTTTTT

len: 14
v_gene: TRBV7-3
d_gene: TRBD1
abundance: -
j_gene: TRBJ1-2
CDR3aa: CASSLRGDRDGYTF
CDR3nt: TGTGCCAGCAGCTTAAGGGGGGACAGGGATGGCTACACCTTC

len: 13
v_gene: TRBV6-5
d_gene: -
abundance: -
j_gene: TRBJ1-4
CDR3aa: CASSWGGDEKLFF
CDR3nt: TGTGCCAGCAGTTGGGGGGGTGATGAAAAACTGTTTTTT

len: 14
v_gene: TRBV5-1
d_gene: TRBD1
abundance: few
j_gene: TRBJ1-2
CDR3aa: CASGDTQGDYGYTF
CDR3nt: TGCGCCAGCGGTGACACTCAGGGGGACTATGGCTACACCTTC

len: 16
v_gene: TRBV5-1
d_gene: TRBD2
abundance: -
j_gene: TRBJ2-3
CDR3aa: CASSLKSSGGTDTQYF
CDR3nt: TGCGCCAGCAGCTTGAAGTCTAGCGGGGGCACAGATACGCAGTATTTT

len: 14
v_gene: TRBV27
d_gene: TRBD1
abundance: -
j_gene: TRBJ2-3
CDR3aa: CATIRATGTDTQYF
CDR3nt: TGTGCCACCATCAGAGCGACAGGGACAGATACGCAGTATTTT

len: 15
v_gene: TRBV7-2
d_gene: -
abundance: few
j_gene: TRBJ2-7
CDR3aa: CASSLIPDGSSEQYF
CDR3nt: TGTGCCAGCAGCTTAATTCCCGACGGGTCGAGCGAGCAGTACTTC

len: 17
v_gene: TRBV19
d_gene: TRBD1
abundance: once
j_gene: TRBJ2-1
CDR3aa: CASSSGNRGPYYNEQFF
CDR3nt: TGTGCCAGTAGTTCTGGAAACAGGGGCCCGTACTACAATGAGCAGTTCTTC

len: 12
v_gene: TRBV9
d_gene: -
abundance: -
j_gene: TRBJ1-1
CDR3aa: CASSVGDTPIFF
CDR3nt: TGTGCCAGCAGCGTAGGGGACACCCCCATATTCTTT

len: 13
v_gene: TRBV28
d_gene: -
abundance: -
j_gene: TRBJ2-7
CDR3aa: CASKLDSSYEQYF
CDR3nt: TGTGCCAGCAAATTGGACAGTAGCTACGAGCAGTACTTC

len: 14
v_gene: TRBV6-6
d_gene: -
abundance: -
j_gene: TRBJ1-5
CDR3aa: CASTTGGGNQPQHF
CDR3nt: TGTGCCAGCACCACCGGGGGGGGGAATCAGCCCCAGCATTTT

len: 14
v_gene: TRBV7-9
d_gene: TRBD2
abundance: -
j_gene: TRBJ2-3
CDR3aa: CASTRLAGGDTQYF
CDR3nt: TGTGCCAGCACCCGACTAGCGGGAGGGGATACGCAGTATTTT

len: 16
v_gene: TRBV7-9
d_gene: TRBD1
abundance: -
j_gene: TRBJ1-1
CDR3aa: CASSLAGQGMNTEAFF
CDR3nt: TGTGCCAGCAGCTTAGCTGGACAGGGAATGAACACTGAAGCTTTCTTT

len: 12
v_gene: TRBV6-5
d_gene: -
abundance: once
j_gene: TRBJ1-6
CDR3aa: CASSYFSSPLHF
CDR3nt: TGTGCCAGCAGTTATTTTAGTTCACCCCTCCACTTT

len: 14
v_gene: TRBV6-4
d_gene: -
abundance: -
j_gene: TRBJ2-1
CDR3aa: CASSDSSRSLFQFF
CDR3nt: TGTGCCAGCAGTGACTCTTCCCGCAGTTTGTTTCAGTTCTTC

len: 15
v_gene: TRBV4-2
d_gene: TRBD2
abundance: -
j_gene: TRBJ2-7
CDR3aa: CASSGGTSGSYEQYF
CDR3nt: TGTGCCAGCAGCGGAGGGACTAGCGGGTCCTACGAGCAGTACTTC

len: 18
v_gene: TRBV12-2
d_gene: -
abundance: once
j_gene: TRBJ2-1
CDR3aa: CASRFRTLAGHRYNEQFF
CDR3nt: TGTGCAAGTCGCTTCAGGACGCTAGCGGGTCACCGATACAATGAGCAGTTCTTC

len: 16
v_gene: TRBV10-3
d_gene: TRBD1
abundance: -
j_gene: TRBJ2-2
CDR3aa: CAISGGQVYNTGELFF
CDR3nt: TGTGCCATCAGTGGGGGACAGGTCTATAACACCGGGGAGCTGTTTTTT

len: 14
v_gene: TRBV11-2
d_gene: -
abundance: -
j_gene: TRBJ2-1
CDR3aa: CASSPRGPFNEQFF
CDR3nt: TGTGCCAGCAGCCCTAGAGGCCCCTTTAATGAGCAGTTCTTC

len: 13
v_gene: TRBV15
d_gene: -
abundance: -
j_gene: TRBJ2-1
CDR3aa: CATSRGPYNEQFF
CDR3nt: TGTGCCACCAGCAGAGGGCCCTACAATGAGCAGTTCTTC

len: 15
v_gene: TRBV4-1
d_gene: -
abundance: -
j_gene: TRBJ1-5
CDR3aa: CASSQDAGQNQPQHF
CDR3nt: TGCGCCAGCAGCCAAGATGCAGGGCAAAATCAGCCCCAGCATTTT

len: 15
v_gene: TRBV11-3
d_gene: -
abundance: -
j_gene: TRBJ2-1
CDR3aa: CASSLHSGGNNEQFF
CDR3nt: TGTGCCAGCAGCCTGCATAGCGGAGGTAACAATGAGCAGTTCTTC

len: 14
v_gene: TRBV6-1
d_gene: TRBD1
abundance: once
j_gene: TRBJ2-7
CDR3aa: CASSLTGKGDEQYF
CDR3nt: TGTGCCAGCAGTCTGACAGGGAAAGGGGACGAGCAGTACTTC

len: 14
v_gene: TRBV7-9
d_gene: -
abundance: -
j_gene: TRBJ1-1
CDR3aa: CASSFGGGNTEAFF
CDR3nt: TGTGCCAGCAGCTTTGGGGGCGGGAACACTGAAGCTTTCTTT

len: 14
v_gene: TRBV28
d_gene: -
abundance: once
j_gene: TRBJ2-7
CDR3aa: CASSSIGRRGEQYF
CDR3nt: TGTGCCAGCAGTTCCATCGGCCGACGAGGCGAGCAGTACTTC

len: 12
v_gene: TRBV29-1
d_gene: TRBD1
abundance: -
j_gene: TRBJ2-1
CDR3aa: CSVQTGASEQFF
CDR3nt: TGCAGCGTCCAAACAGGGGCGAGTGAGCAGTTCTTC

len: 19
v_gene: TRBV19
d_gene: TRBD2
abundance: few
j_gene: TRBJ2-3
CDR3aa: CASSISPFLAGGPTDTQYF
CDR3nt: TGTGCCAGTAGTATATCCCCTTTTCTAGCGGGAGGGCCAACAGATACGCAGTATTTT

len: 13
v_gene: TRBV9
d_gene: -
abundance: -
j_gene: TRBJ2-1
CDR3aa: CASSTPGVHEQFF
CDR3nt: TGTGCCAGCAGCACTCCGGGAGTCCATGAGCAGTTCTTC

len: 13
v_gene: TRBV7-8
d_gene: -
abundance: -
j_gene: TRBJ1-4
CDR3aa: CASSFGTREKLFF
CDR3nt: TGTGCCAGCAGCTTCGGGACTCGGGAAAAACTGTTTTTT

len: 14
v_gene: TRBV10-3
d_gene: TRBD1
abundance: -
j_gene: TRBJ1-1
CDR3aa: CAISRDRVSTEAFF
CDR3nt: TGTGCCATCAGTCGGGACAGGGTTTCCACTGAAGCTTTCTTT

len: 14
v_gene: TRBV5-6
d_gene: -
abundance: few
j_gene: TRBJ2-3
CDR3aa: CASSLGGYTDTQYF
CDR3nt: TGTGCCAGCAGCTTAGGAGGATACACAGATACGCAGTATTTT

len: 15
v_gene: TRBV5-6
d_gene: -
abundance: few
j_gene: TRBJ2-1
CDR3aa: CASRLGLSGINEQFF
CDR3nt: TGTGCCAGCAGATTAGGATTGAGCGGCATCAATGAGCAGTTCTTC

len: 16
v_gene: TRBV4-3
d_gene: TRBD1
abundance: few
j_gene: TRBJ1-4
CDR3aa: CASSRSGTGVREKLFF
CDR3nt: TGCGCCAGCAGCCGATCGGGGACAGGGGTTCGTGAAAAACTGTTTTTT

len: 16
v_gene: TRBV5-1
d_gene: -
abundance: -
j_gene: TRBJ2-2
CDR3aa: CASSLVAGAATGELFF
CDR3nt: TGCGCCAGCAGCTTGGTTGCGGGGGCGGCCACCGGGGAGCTGTTTTTT

len: 14
v_gene: TRBV15
d_gene: -
abundance: few
j_gene: TRBJ2-7
CDR3aa: CATSRDKGAYEQYF
CDR3nt: TGTGCCACCAGCAGAGATAAAGGGGCCTACGAGCAGTACTTC

len: 16
v_gene: TRBV28
d_gene: -
abundance: -
j_gene: TRBJ1-5
CDR3aa: CASSLRVGSGSRPQHF
CDR3nt: TGTGCCAGCAGTTTACGGGTGGGTAGCGGAAGTAGACCCCAGCATTTT

len: 17
v_gene: TRBV9
d_gene: -
abundance: -
j_gene: TRBJ1-3
CDR3aa: CASSVGPRVSWGNTIYF
CDR3nt: TGTGCCAGCAGCGTAGGCCCCAGGGTGTCTTGGGGAAACACCATATATTTT

len: 12
v_gene: TRBV5-1
d_gene: -
abundance: few
j_gene: TRBJ2-7
CDR3aa: CASSLDRAGQYF
CDR3nt: TGCGCCAGCAGCTTGGACAGGGCGGGGCAGTACTTC

len: 16
v_gene: TRBV5-4
d_gene: TRBD2
abundance: -
j_gene: TRBJ2-7
CDR3aa: CASSLGSSGSPYEQYF
CDR3nt: TGTGCCAGCAGCTTGGGGTCTAGCGGGAGTCCCTACGAGCAGTACTTC

len: 15
v_gene: TRBV4-3
d_gene: TRBD1
abundance: -
j_gene: TRBJ1-1
CDR3aa: CASSQGTDMNTEAFF
CDR3nt: TGCGCCAGCAGCCAGGGGACAGACATGAACACTGAAGCTTTCTTT

len: 12
v_gene: TRBV28
d_gene: TRBD1
abundance: -
j_gene: TRBJ2-7
CDR3aa: CASSDRPYEQYF
CDR3nt: TGTGCCAGTTCGGACAGGCCCTACGAGCAGTACTTC